This T cell receptor beta chain was sequenced for a study of blood T cell repertoires in COVID-19. This CDR3 comprises 16 residues. Only in-frame clones appear in the TCRdb table, and some are missing; sequencing was by immunoSEQ multiplex PCR. The table shows about 270,000 clones, with just under 90% occurring only once. The TCR sequence derives from a woman under 40 with acute COVID-19. The rearrangement uses TRBV21-1 and TRBJ1-2; TRBD1 reflects the table's D call only, with no check against the DNA. TRBV21-1 is a documented pseudogene. The specimen was PBMCs or T cells enriched from blood (not recorded which). Here the CDR3 DNA reads TGTGCCAGCAGCGGAACGTGCAGGGGTGTAAACTATGGCTACACCTTC. Translating it yields CASSGTCRGVNYGYTF.